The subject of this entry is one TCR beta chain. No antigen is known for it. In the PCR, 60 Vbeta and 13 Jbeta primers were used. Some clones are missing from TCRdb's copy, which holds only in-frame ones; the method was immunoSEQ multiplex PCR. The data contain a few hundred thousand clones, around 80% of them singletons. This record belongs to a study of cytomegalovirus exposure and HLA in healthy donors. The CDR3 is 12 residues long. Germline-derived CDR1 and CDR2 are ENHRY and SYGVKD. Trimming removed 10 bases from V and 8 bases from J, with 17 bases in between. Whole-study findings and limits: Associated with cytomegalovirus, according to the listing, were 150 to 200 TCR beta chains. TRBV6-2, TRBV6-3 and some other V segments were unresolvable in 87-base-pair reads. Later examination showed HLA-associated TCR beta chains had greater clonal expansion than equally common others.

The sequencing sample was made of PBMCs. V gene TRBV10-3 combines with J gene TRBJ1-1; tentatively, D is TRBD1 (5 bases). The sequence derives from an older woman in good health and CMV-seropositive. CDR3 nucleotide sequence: TGTGCCACCCAGACAGTCTTTGCGGAAGCTTTCTTT. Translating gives CATQTVFAEAFF.